What follows are 31 T cell receptor beta chains derived from one specimen sequenced in a study of cytomegalovirus exposure and HLA in healthy donors. Vbeta (60) and Jbeta (13) primers were used in the PCR. Using immunoSEQ multiplex PCR, the repertoire was profiled, and TCRdb retains in-frame clones only, with some absent. The repertoire holds roughly 120,000 clones, 73% seen once, with over 4% in the top ten. What was sequenced was PBMCs. Receptor source: a man between 60 and 75 years old in good health and CMV-seropositive.

J is TRBJ2-1 and V is TRBV2; 12 nucleotides match TRBD2. V lost 6 bases, J lost 9 bases, and 9 bases stayed unmatched. Germline-derived CDR1 and CDR2 are SNHLY and FYNNEI. The CDR3 is 15 amino acids. The CDR3 sequence: CASSLGLAGPGEQFF. CDR3 in DNA: TGTGCCAGCAGCTTGGGACTAGCGGGCCCCGGTGAGCAGTTCTTC.

The J gene is TRBJ1-2, the V gene TRBV6-1; a weak D match, TRBD1 (5 bases). The CDR3 totals 14 residues. Germline CDR1 and CDR2: MNHNS and SASEGT. Trimming took off 6 bases at V and 12 bases at J, with 23 bases between the two ends. The DNA for the CDR3 is TGTGCCAGCAGACCAGTCGGGGGATTACTCATCGACACCTTC. It encodes CASRPVGGLLIDTF.

The V gene is TRBV4-1, the J gene TRBJ1-2; D ambiguous. The CDR3 contains 16 residues. Germline CDR1 and CDR2: MGHRA and YSYEKL. V lost 2 bases and J 4 bases, leaving 17 bases between the germline ends. The CDR3 is CASSQPNSGSSYGYTF. The CDR3 DNA is TGCGCCAGCAGCCAACCTAACTCGGGTAGCTCCTATGGCTACACCTTC.

This sequence joins TRBV6-1 and TRBJ1-4, with 8 positions matching TRBD1. V lost 6 bases and J lost 7; bases outside the gene matches: 7. The CDR3 consists of 14 residues. Germline values: CDR1 MNHNS, CDR2 SASEGT. The CDR3 region is CASRPRQGPEKLFF. CDR3 DNA sequence: TGTGCCAGCAGGCCCCGACAGGGGCCTGAAAAACTGTTTTTT.

This sequence joins TRBV5-6 and TRBJ2-5; D is perhaps TRBD1 (5 bases). CDR1 and CDR2 (germline): SGHDT, YYEEEE. Between the trimmed V and J ends, which lost 2 bases and 4 bases, there was a span of 9 bases. The CDR3 totals 13 residues. The CDR3 DNA sequence: TGTGCCAGCAGCTTAGGTGGGGCAGAGACCCAGTACTTC. Translation gives CASSLGGAETQYF.

This clone was detected a few times. V usage is TRBV23-1 and J usage is TRBJ1-2, with D maybe TRBD1 (5 bases). TRBV23-1 is labeled an ORF, and its function is uncertain. The CDR3 covers 15 residues. V lost 4 bases, J lost 8 bases, and 20 bases lay in between. The CDR3 nucleotides read TGCGCCAGCAGTCCGTTCGTAGGGGATTCGTGCGGCTACACCTTC. This codes for CASSPFVGDSCGYTF.

This chain links TRBV27 with TRBJ1-4; tentatively, D is TRBD1 (5 bases). From germline, CDR1 is MNHEY and CDR2 SMNVEV (reference sequence). V was shortened by 3 bases and J by 8 bases, with 13 bases between the two germline ends. This CDR3 spans 14 amino acids. CDR3 in amino acids: CASSLFGRGEKLFF. The CDR3 DNA follows: TGTGCCAGCAGTTTGTTCGGGCGGGGGGAAAAACTGTTTTTT.

This clone showed up just once. This chain uses TRBV6-5 with TRBJ2-1; perhaps TRBD2 as D (6 bases). V was cut by 4 bases and J by 0 bases, with 13 bases left in between. The V gene's germline CDR1 is MNHEY and CDR2 SVGAGI. This CDR3 has 16 amino acids. The CDR3: CASSLRGASSYNEQFF. CDR3 DNA: TGTGCCAGCAGTTTGCGGGGCGCCAGCTCCTACAATGAGCAGTTCTTC.

This clone occurred a few times. The gene calls are TRBV10-3 and TRBJ2-5; a weak D match, TRBD2 (5 bases). Trimming cost V 2 bases and J 5 bases, with 12 bases left between them. The CDR3 covers 14 residues. The V gene's germline CDR1 is ENHRY and CDR2 SYGVKD. The CDR3 coding sequence is TGTGCCATCAGTGAGAGGATCCGAGGGGAGACCCAGTACTTC. Its protein is CAISERIRGETQYF.

This clone has only a few counts. The chain carries TRBV28 and TRBJ2-7; a possible D gene is TRBD1 (5 bases). The CDR3 contains 12 residues. Germline V gene lookup returns CDR1 MDHEN and CDR2 SYDVKM. Between the trimmed V and J ends, which lost 3 bases and 4 bases, there was a span of 7 bases. The CDR3 coding sequence is TGTGCCAGCAGTTTGACAGCTTACGAGCAGTACTTC. It yields the protein CASSLTAYEQYF.

The chain couples TRBV14 to TRBJ2-4; D is undetermined. Deletions cut 3 bases from V and 6 bases from J, with 12 bases between. The CDR3 runs 14 residues. Germline lookup yields CDR1 SGHDN and CDR2 FVKESK. CDR3: CASSQARTINIQYF. DNA of the CDR3: TGTGCCAGCAGCCAGGCTAGAACAATAAACATTCAGTACTTC.

The chain employs TRBV30 and TRBJ1-6; TRBD1 aligns across 7 bases. The CDR3 length is 15 residues. V was pared by 2 bases and J by 7 bases, with 8 bases of the junction left unmatched. From germline, CDR1 is GTSNPN and CDR2 SVGIG (reference sequence). The CDR3 nucleotides read TGTGCCTGGAGTTCTATCAGGGGGTCCAATTCACCCCTCCACTTT. Protein product: CAWSSIRGSNSPLHF.

This clone was seen only a few times. The chain carries TRBV5-4 and TRBJ2-3; 7 positions agree with TRBD2. V trimming: 6 bases; J trimming: 1 base; junction bases outside the gene matches: 5. This CDR3 contains 14 residues. Germline assignment: CDR1 SGHNT and CDR2 YYREEE (reference sequence). The CDR3 loop is CASTSRGGTDTQYF. The CDR3, as DNA: TGTGCCAGCACCAGCCGGGGGGGCACAGATACGCAGTATTTT.

J is TRBJ1-5 and V is TRBV28; D possibly corresponds to TRBD1 (6 bases). The CDR3 sequence is 18 residues long. V was shortened by 3 bases and J by 1 base, with 19 bases between the two germline ends. CDR1 is MDHEN and CDR2 is SYDVKM in the germline V gene. The DNA of the CDR3 is TGTGCCAGCAGTTTTGGGGGCCAAGGGATTGGCAGCAATCAGCCCCAGCATTTT. Amino acids: CASSFGGQGIGSNQPQHF.

A few counts support this clone. V gene TRBV6-5 combines with J gene TRBJ1-5, with 7 bases fitting TRBD1. The CDR3 runs 14 residues. Germline CDR1 reads MNHEY; CDR2 reads SVGAGI. The ends lost 6 bases at V and 3 bases at J; junction bases unmatched: 5. In DNA, the CDR3 is TGTGCCAGCAGGCCGGGACAGTTCAATCAGCCCCAGCATTTT. It encodes CASRPGQFNQPQHF.

This chain uses TRBV28 with TRBJ2-3, with TRBD2 as a possible D gene (6 bases). The V end lost 5 bases, the J end lost 0 bases, and 18 bases lay between the germline ends. The germline V gene encodes CDR1 MDHEN and CDR2 SYDVKM. CDR3 length equals 17 residues. This CDR3 is CASSPNHRGYSTDTQYF. The CDR3 nucleotides are TGTGCCAGCAGTCCAAACCACCGGGGGTACAGCACAGATACGCAGTATTTT.

The chain uses TRBV5-1 and TRBJ2-2, with TRBD1 matching 9 bases. CDR1 SGHRS and CDR2 YFSETQ come from the germline V gene. CDR3 length: 16 amino acids. Trimming cost V 4 bases and J 2 bases; bases outside gene matches: 6. The CDR3 here is CASSRDRGGNTGELFF. For the CDR3, the DNA is TGCGCCAGCAGCCGTGACAGGGGGGGAAACACCGGGGAGCTGTTTTTT. The full variable domain, completed using reference TRBV5-1 and TRBJ2-2, is KAGVTQTPRYLIKTRGQQVTLSCSPISGHRSVSWYQQTPGQGLQFLFEYFSETQRNKGNFPGRFSGRQFSNSRSEMNVSTLELGDSALYLCASSRDRGGNTGELFFGEGSRLTVL.

This chain joins TRBV18 and TRBJ2-5; possible D gene TRBD1, 6 bases. The CDR3 is 13 residues long. Trimming pared 3 bases from V and 4 bases from J, leaving 9 bases between. Germline V gives CDR1 KGHSH, CDR2 LQKENI. CDR3 bases: TGTGCCAGCTCACCGGGGGCGCGAGAGACCCAGTACTTC. This codes for CASSPGARETQYF.

The table lists this clone with a few counts. This rearrangement joins TRBV7-6 to TRBJ2-1; possibly TRBD2 for D (5 bases). The CDR3 is made up of 16 amino acids. Germline V gives CDR1 SGHVS, CDR2 FNYEAQ. Trimming cost V 1 base and J 6 bases, with 16 bases left between them. CDR3 nucleotides: TGTGCCAGCAGCTTAGTGTTTGGGCTAGCCATCAATGAGCAGTTCTTC. The encoded protein is CASSLVFGLAINEQFF. The full variable domain, in which reference TRBV7-6 and TRBJ2-1 provide the parts outside the CDR3, is GAGVSQSPRYKVTKRGQDVALRCDPISGHVSLYWYRQALGQGPEFLTYFNYEAQQDKSGLPNDRFSAERPEGSISTLTIQRTEQRDSAMYRCASSLVFGLAINEQFFGPGTRLTVL.

This clone was found once. The chain employs TRBV19 and TRBJ2-3; D not certain. The CDR3 contains 14 residues. Germline V gene sequence: CDR1 LNHDA, CDR2 SQIVND (reference sequence). Trimming stripped 5 bases from V and 2 bases from J, with 11 bases between. The CDR3 DNA is TGTGCCAGTAGTGGTGGCCTCCTCACAGATACGCAGTATTTT. This sequence encodes CASSGGLLTDTQYF.

This clone was picked up one time. V gene TRBV18 combines with J gene TRBJ2-4; 7 nucleotides match TRBD1. Unmatched junction bases numbered 3, after V lost 4 bases and J lost 0 bases. The CDR3 consists of 15 residues. Germline V lookup: CDR1 KGHSH, CDR2 LQKENI. This CDR3 reads CASSLTGVAKNIQYF. The CDR3, as DNA: TGTGCCAGCTCACTTACAGGGGTAGCCAAAAACATTCAGTACTTC.

The chain combines TRBV28 with TRBJ1-2; D is ambiguous. V was pared by 4 bases and J by 8 bases, with 8 bases between. The germline V gene has CDR1 MDHEN and CDR2 SYDVKM. The CDR3 is 11 residues long. In DNA form, the CDR3 reads TGTGCCAGCAGTTACTTCGAGGGCTACACCTTC. Amino acid sequence: CASSYFEGYTF.

The chain is built from TRBV6-4 and TRBJ1-5; no reliable D call. The germline V gene encodes CDR1 MRHNA and CDR2 SNTAGT. Trimming shortened V by 1 base and J by 0 bases, and 7 bases separated the two germline ends. The CDR3 is 15 amino acids. For the CDR3, the DNA is TGTGCCAGCAGTGACTGTCGCAGTAGCAATCAGCCCCAGCATTTT. Translated: CASSDCRSSNQPQHF.

This clone turned up a few times. CDR3 nucleotide sequence: TGTGCCAGCAGTCCAGGGTTCAGGGGCAATCAGCCCCAGCATTTT. Protein sequence: CASSPGFRGNQPQHF. V gene TRBV28 combines with J gene TRBJ1-5; maybe TRBD1 (5 bases). Deletions cut 5 bases from V and 2 bases from J, with 13 bases between. The length of the CDR3 is 15 residues. CDR1 MDHEN and CDR2 SYDVKM come from the germline V gene. Full variable domain (rest looked up from reference TRBV28 and TRBJ1-5): DVKVTQSSRYLVKRTGEKVFLECVQDMDHENMFWYRQDPGLGLRLIYFSYDVKMKEKGDIPEGYSVSREKKERFSLILESASTNQTSMYLCASSPGFRGNQPQHFGDGTRLSIL.

This rearrangement joins TRBV14 to TRBJ2-7; D might be TRBD2 (7 bases). Trimming cost V 0 bases and J 5 bases, with 20 bases left between them. There are 17 residues in the CDR3. CDR1 is SGHDN, CDR2 FVKESK, per germline. In DNA form, the CDR3 reads TGTGCCAGCAGCCAAGAAGAAGGGGGGGGGCTCCCCGACGAGCAGTACTTC. Translation gives CASSQEEGGGLPDEQYF.

The chain carries TRBV5-1 and TRBJ1-2; 9 bases are shared with TRBD1. The CDR3 totals 13 residues. Germline trimming cut 5 bases from V and 7 bases from J; bases unmatched to any gene: 6. CDR1 is SGHRS and CDR2 is YFSETQ in the germline V gene. Here the CDR3 reads CASSEQGASGYTF. In nucleotides, the CDR3 is TGCGCCAGCAGTGAACAGGGGGCAAGTGGCTACACCTTC.

The chain recombines TRBV6-1 with TRBJ2-5, with 11 bases aligning to TRBD2. Germline V CDR1 and CDR2: MNHNS, SASEGT. CDR3 length equals 15 residues. V dropped 1 base and J dropped 2; count of bases not matched to a gene: 0. The CDR3, as DNA: TGTGCCAGCAGTGAAGTAGCGGGGGGGCAAGAGACCCAGTACTTC. Translating gives CASSEVAGGQETQYF.

This clone showed up just once. Written as DNA, the CDR3 is TGTGCCTTTCCAAGGACTAGCGGAAACACCGGGGAGCTGTTTTTT. Translation gives CAFPRTSGNTGELFF. The J gene is TRBJ2-2, the V gene TRBV30; TRBD2 agrees at 10 bases. Germline V gene lookup returns CDR1 GTSNPN and CDR2 SVGIG (reference sequence). V shed 7 bases, J shed 2 bases, and the junction held 7 bases outside the gene matches. The CDR3 is made up of 15 amino acids.

About this clone itself: A junction boundary mismatches the germline segment, possibly from a read error. V and J are TRBV29-1 and TRBJ1-2; D gene ambiguous. The CDR3 consists of 14 residues. Looked up from germline, CDR1 is SQVTM and CDR2 is ANQGSEA. Here the CDR3 reads CSVEARGRDYGYTF. DNA for the CDR3: TGCAGCGTCGAAGCTCGAGGCCGGGACTATGGCTACACCTTC.

This clone was found once. This chain uses TRBV27 with TRBJ2-7; D is undetermined. Deletions cut 0 bases from V and 4 bases from J, with 13 bases between. The V gene's germline CDR1 is MNHEY and CDR2 SMNVEV (reference sequence). This CDR3 spans 15 amino acids. This chain's CDR3 is CASSLSPAALYEQYF. As DNA, the CDR3 is TGTGCCAGCAGTTTATCACCCGCTGCCCTATACGAGCAGTACTTC.

The chain combines TRBV7-3 with TRBJ2-3, with 8 bases matching TRBD2. With 5 bases clipped from V and 0 bases from J, the junction kept 7 bases outside the gene matches. The CDR3 has 16 amino acids. Germline V gene sequence: CDR1 SGHTA, CDR2 FQGTGA. The CDR3 DNA is TGTGCCAGCAGCCCCCGGGGGGGCCGAAGCACAGATACGCAGTATTTT. Amino acid sequence: CASSPRGGRSTDTQYF.